The entry below gives a single T cell receptor (beta chain) sequence along with its context. These data are taken from a study of cytomegalovirus exposure and HLA in healthy donors. Trimming took 4 bases from V and 2 from J, leaving 21 bases between them. CDR1 is MNHNS, CDR2 SASEGT, per germline. This CDR3 comprises 17 residues. Researchers ran the PCR with 60 Vbeta and 13 Jbeta primers. TCRdb's table, derived via immunoSEQ multiplex PCR, lists solely in-frame clones and lacks some. The data show about 130,000 clones, approximately 90% seen once. Sequencing input: PBMCs. This chain joins TRBV6-1 and TRBJ2-7, with D possibly being TRBD1 (8 bases). The receptor's source is a woman aged 25-40 years in good health and CMV-seronegative. CDR3 nucleotide sequence: TGTGCCAGCAGTGGTTACCCGGACAGGGCGGGGGCCTACGAGCAGTACTTC. Translation gives CASSGYPDRAGAYEQYF.